These T cell receptor beta chains were read from a single sample in a study of T-cell reconstitution after alpha-beta-depleted transplantation in children. In TCRdb, the PCR reads were re-called with MiXCR into one record per CDR3 protein. This table has about 830,000 distinct CDR3 sequences, about 15% appearing once. This specimen was PBMCs, mostly from graft donor cells, taken 360 days after TCRalphabeta/CD19-depleted stem cell transplant. Every receptor here comes from a male patient aged 5 to 17 who had a stem cell transplant for acute lymphoblastic leukemia, so the T cells may come from the graft donor. Each CDR3 is given with its conserved first and last residue. The D gene is left open where the match is weak. A row's size may be missing; if present it is once, few, many or a size class.

length,J,V,D,size,CDR3,DNA
17,TRBJ1-2,TRBV14,.,few,CASSQGRGRPANYGYTF,TGTGCCAGCAGCCAAGGTCGGGGCCGCCCCGCTAACTATGGCTACACCTTC
14,TRBJ1-1,TRBV5-1,.,few,CASSFTEMNTEAFF,TGCGCCAGCAGCTTTACCGAGATGAACACTGAAGCTTTCTTT
13,TRBJ2-5,TRBV12-3/TRBV12-4,.,.,CASSLVTQETQYF,TGTGCCAGCAGTTTAGTTACCCAAGAGACCCAGTACTTC
16,TRBJ2-5,TRBV20-1,.,.,CSAAGYPGTNQETQYF,TGCAGTGCCGCGGGGTATCCCGGAACCAACCAAGAGACCCAGTACTTC
12,TRBJ2-1,TRBV10-1,TRBD1,.,CARDRGGPEQFF,TGCGCCAGGGACAGGGGGGGGCCGGAGCAGTTCTTC
13,TRBJ1-2,TRBV5-1,.,few,CASSSRRNYGYTF,TGCGCCAGCAGCTCCCGACGGAACTATGGCTACACCTTC
14,TRBJ1-6,TRBV20-1,.,many,CSAREVRLNSPLHF,TGCAGTGCTAGAGAGGTCAGATTAAATTCACCCCTCCACTTT
11,TRBJ2-3,TRBV29-1,.,.,CSVKGADTQYF,TGCAGCGTTAAAGGGGCAGATACGCAGTATTTT
15,TRBJ2-5,TRBV29-1,.,.,CSVEHGITTEETQYF,TGCAGCGTTGAACACGGGATTACAACCGAAGAGACCCAGTACTTC
18,TRBJ1-2,TRBV5-1,TRBD1,.,CASSHGDSPTPLMDGYTF,TGCGCCAGCAGCCACGGGGACAGCCCTACACCTCTAATGGATGGCTACACCTTC
16,TRBJ2-7,TRBV18,.,.,CASSLGLLKGSYEQYF,TGTGCCAGCTCACTCGGATTGTTGAAAGGCTCCTACGAGCAGTACTTC
14,TRBJ2-7,TRBV20-1,.,.,CSARTTGYSYEQYF,TGCAGTGCTAGGACCACAGGGTACTCCTACGAGCAGTACTTC
16,TRBJ2-5,TRBV18,.,.,CASSPSVGSGWETQYF,TGTGCCAGCTCACCATCTGTGGGGAGCGGATGGGAGACCCAGTACTTC
18,TRBJ2-1,TRBV6-5,TRBD2,.,CASSYGLAGGLTYNEQFF,TGTGCCAGCAGTTACGGTCTAGCGGGAGGCCTTACCTACAATGAGCAGTTCTTC
15,TRBJ2-1,TRBV5-6,.,few,CASSQLGRFYNEQFF,TGTGCCAGCAGCCAATTAGGACGATTCTACAATGAGCAGTTCTTC
14,TRBJ2-2,TRBV12-3/TRBV12-4,.,few,CASSFLGDTGELFF,TGTGCCAGCAGTTTTTTGGGTGACACCGGGGAGCTGTTTTTT
18,TRBJ2-7,TRBV7-8,TRBD1,few,CASSLVGTARWGSYEQYF,TGTGCCAGCAGCTTAGTGGGGACAGCTCGCTGGGGCTCCTACGAGCAGTACTTC
17,TRBJ1-1,TRBV5-1,.,.,CASSLGGRYGVNTEAFF,TGCGCCAGCAGCTTGGGGGGTCGGTACGGGGTGAACACTGAAGCTTTCTTT
14,TRBJ2-3,TRBV7-3,.,.,CASATGRVSDTQYF,TGTGCCAGCGCGACAGGCCGAGTATCAGATACGCAGTATTTT
15,TRBJ1-5,TRBV18,TRBD1,few,CASSPRTGENQPQHF,TGTGCCAGCTCACCTCGGACAGGGGAAAACCAGCCCCAGCATTTT
14,TRBJ1-1,TRBV4-1,.,few,CASSQVEANTEAFF,TGCGCCAGCAGCCAAGTTGAGGCGAACACTGAAGCTTTCTTT
11,TRBJ2-7,TRBV12-3/TRBV12-4,.,few,CASTVVQVEYF,TGTGCCAGCACCGTGGTACAGGTGGAGTACTTC
12,TRBJ2-1,TRBV11-2,.,.,CASSNNRVDLFF,TGTGCCAGCAGCAACAACAGGGTAGACCTGTTCTTC
16,TRBJ2-3,TRBV4-1,TRBD2,.,CASSQFVAGGTDTQYF,TGCGCCAGCAGCCAATTCGTAGCGGGAGGCACAGATACGCAGTATTTT
14,TRBJ2-7,TRBV25-1,TRBD1,.,CASSVTGAGYEQYF,TGTGCCAGCAGTGTTACAGGGGCGGGCTACGAGCAGTACTTC
15,TRBJ2-7,TRBV5-1,TRBD2,.,CASSLAASGSYEQYF,TGCGCCAGCAGCTTGGCCGCTAGCGGGAGTTACGAGCAGTACTTC
16,TRBJ2-1,TRBV27,.,.,CASSFLAGSSYNEQFF,TGTGCCAGCAGTTTCCTCGCGGGCAGCTCCTACAATGAGCAGTTCTTC
17,TRBJ2-3,TRBV4-1,TRBD2,few,CASSRRRLAEVQDTQYF,TGCGCCAGCAGCCGGAGGAGACTAGCGGAGGTGCAAGATACGCAGTATTTT
14,TRBJ2-3,TRBV5-1,TRBD1,.,CAGPDRGGTDTQYF,TGCGCCGGCCCAGACAGGGGTGGCACAGATACGCAGTATTTT
16,TRBJ2-1,TRBV5-1,TRBD1,.,CASTRGLPGSYNEQFF,TGCGCCAGCACCAGGGGGCTTCCAGGTTCCTACAATGAGCAGTTCTTC
12,TRBJ2-7,TRBV29-1,.,many,CSAGGQRYEQYF,TGCAGCGCCGGAGGACAACGGTACGAGCAGTACTTC
15,TRBJ2-3,TRBV12-3/TRBV12-4,TRBD2,many,CASSLGGRATDTQYF,TGTGCCAGCAGTTTAGGCGGGAGGGCCACAGATACGCAGTATTTT
14,TRBJ1-5,TRBV9,TRBD1,many,CASSSGQGNQPQHF,TGTGCCAGCTCATCTGGACAGGGTAATCAGCCCCAGCATTTT
13,TRBJ1-1,TRBV24-1,.,.,CATKGQELTEAFF,TGTGCCACCAAGGGCCAAGAGTTAACTGAAGCTTTCTTT
16,TRBJ1-5,TRBV24-1,TRBD1,few,CATSDHTGGRDQPQHF,TGTGCCACCAGTGACCATACAGGGGGCCGGGATCAGCCCCAGCATTTT
15,TRBJ2-1,TRBV30,TRBD2,many,CAWTRGAGGYNEQFF,TGTGCCTGGACCCGCGGGGCGGGAGGCTACAATGAGCAGTTCTTC
13,TRBJ2-7,TRBV5-1,TRBD1,few,CASSQGISYEQYF,TGCGCCAGCTCACAGGGGATCAGTTACGAGCAGTACTTC
14,TRBJ2-1,TRBV5-6,.,few,CASSLATGYNEQFF,TGTGCCAGCAGCTTGGCGACGGGCTACAATGAGCAGTTCTTC
17,TRBJ1-2,TRBV28,.,few,CASRRYGSNRGNYGYTF,TGTGCCAGCCGGAGGTACGGATCGAATCGGGGAAACTATGGCTACACCTTC
16,TRBJ1-2,TRBV7-8,.,few,CASSLVIPVGYYGYTF,TGTGCCAGCAGCTTAGTAATTCCAGTTGGGTACTATGGCTACACCTTC
16,TRBJ1-1,TRBV12-3/TRBV12-4,TRBD1,.,CASSFDRGQGSTEAFF,TGTGCCAGCAGTTTTGACAGGGGGCAGGGGAGCACTGAAGCTTTCTTT
16,TRBJ2-7,TRBV5-5,.,few,CASSLLGGHPSYEQYF,TGTGCCAGCAGCTTGTTGGGGGGCCATCCCTCCTACGAGCAGTACTTC